What follows are 17 T cell receptor beta chains derived from one specimen sequenced in a study of blood T cell repertoires in COVID-19. TCRdb's copy holds only in-frame clones and misses some; the assay was immunoSEQ multiplex PCR. The data contain about 270,000 clones, less than 90% of them seen just once; the ten biggest clones take up 3.5% to 4.5%. The source material was peripheral blood. The source of these receptors is a man aged 55 to 70 who had recovered from COVID-19.

The V and J genes are TRBV7-3 and TRBJ2-3, with 10 nucleotides matching TRBD2. The germline V gene has CDR1 SGHTA and CDR2 FQGTGA. The CDR3 contains 17 residues. The V segment lost 1 base and the J segment 3 bases; nucleotides outside the gene matches: 7. The CDR3 region has the DNA TGTGCCAGCAGCTTAAGCCCGGGACTAGCGTTTACAGATACGCAGTATTTT. Its protein product is CASSLSPGLAFTDTQYF.

V and J are TRBV6-2 or TRBV6-3 and TRBJ1-1, with D perhaps TRBD1 (6 bases). V lost 5 bases to trimming and J lost 10 bases, with 14 bases between them. Germline loops: CDR1 MNHEY, CDR2 SVGEGT. The CDR3 has 12 amino acids. The CDR3 DNA reads as TGTGCCAGCAGTCAGGACAGTGGGGTAGCTTTCTTT. Its protein product is CASSQDSGVAFF.

The gene calls are TRBV3-1 (or the pseudogene TRBV3-2) and TRBJ2-7, with 13 bases that match TRBD2. CDR1 LGHDT and CDR2 YNNKEL come from the germline V gene (reference sequence). V trimming: 5 bases; J trimming: 4 bases; junction bases outside the gene matches: 5. CDR3 size: 15 residues. The CDR3 bases are TGTGCCAGCAGCTGGACTAGCGGGGGTAGTTACGAGCAGTACTTC. Protein sequence: CASSWTSGGSYEQYF.

V gene TRBV30 combines with J gene TRBJ1-2; TRBD1 matches 7 bases. Germline loops: CDR1 GTSNPN, CDR2 SVGIG (reference sequence). CDR3 size: 14 residues. With V trimmed by 0 bases and J by 6 bases, 7 bases remained unmatched. The chain's CDR3 is CAWSVLAGGHGYTF. CDR3 bases: TGTGCCTGGAGTGTACTTGCAGGGGGGCATGGCTACACCTTC.

The CDR3 nucleotides read TGTGCCAGCAGCCAAGAAAGGGGAGAGGGGGGGCGCGAGCAGTACTTC. Translated: CASSQERGEGGREQYF. The rearrangement joins TRBV14 to TRBJ2-7; TRBD2 is a possible D gene (7 bases). In germline, CDR1 is SGHDN, CDR2 FVKESK. The CDR3 is 16 amino acids. V lost 0 bases, J lost 6 bases, and 18 bases lay in between.

This clone appeared a single time. The rearrangement links TRBV7-9 to TRBJ2-4; D gene uncertain. The CDR3 runs to 15 residues. The V end was cut by 5 bases, the J end by 6 bases, with 17 bases between. Germline lookup yields CDR1 SEHNR and CDR2 FQNEAQ (reference sequence). The CDR3 sequence is CASSEITEPANIQYF. As DNA, the CDR3 is TGTGCCAGCAGCGAAATCACAGAACCGGCAAACATTCAGTACTTC.

With regard to this clone: This CDR3 is also generated by other DNA sequences in the sample. The V and J genes are TRBV18 and TRBJ1-5; D unresolved. The CDR3 is made up of 13 amino acids. Trimming cost V 3 bases and J 2 bases, with 5 bases left between them. Germline V CDR1 and CDR2: KGHSH, LQKENI. CDR3 coding DNA: TGTGCCAGCTCACCCGGGGGCAATCAGCCCCAGCATTTT. It codes for CASSPGGNQPQHF.

The genes are TRBV4-1 and TRBJ2-7; D is uncertain. Germline-derived CDR1 and CDR2 are MGHRA and YSYEKL. This CDR3 region has 15 residues. Trimming took off 3 bases at V and 2 bases at J, with 14 bases between the two ends. This chain's CDR3 is CASSQVEAATYEQYF. CDR3 coding DNA: TGCGCCAGCAGCCAGGTCGAGGCCGCTACCTACGAGCAGTACTTC.

The rearrangement joins TRBV14 to TRBJ1-1; possibly TRBD1 for D (6 bases). The ends were cut back, 6 bases at V and 2 bases at J, with 19 bases in the middle. This CDR3 contains 16 residues. Germline CDR1 and CDR2: SGHDN and FVKESK. The CDR3 DNA reads TGTGCCAGCAGGCCCCCCGGGCAGGGGCTAAACACTGAAGCTTTCTTT. This gives the protein CASRPPGQGLNTEAFF. The complete variable domain, with remaining parts taken from reference TRBV14 and TRBJ1-1, reads EAGVTQFPSHSVIEKGQTVTLRCDPISGHDNLYWYRRVMGKEIKFLLHFVKESKQDESGMPNNRFLAERTGGTYSTLKVQPAELEDSGVYFCASRPPGQGLNTEAFFGQGTRLTVV.

The chain is built from TRBV9 and TRBJ1-6; 8 nucleotides agree with TRBD1. The CDR3 totals 15 residues. The V gene end was trimmed by 0 bases and the J gene end by 12 bases; junction bases not matched to a gene: 8. Germline assignment: CDR1 SGDLS and CDR2 YYNGEE. The DNA of the CDR3 is TGTGCCAGCAGCGTAGGTCGGACAGGGATCCAACCCCTCCACTTT. It yields the protein CASSVGRTGIQPLHF.

The CDR3 DNA is TGCGCCAGCAGCTTGGGGGGACAGACCTATGGCTACACCTTC. It is translated as CASSLGGQTYGYTF. The V gene is TRBV5-1, the J gene TRBJ1-2, with 7 bases that match TRBD1. The CDR3 has 14 residues. V lost 0 bases to trimming and J lost 4 bases; unmatched junction nucleotides: 3. Germline CDR1 and CDR2: SGHRS and YFSETQ.

The chain uses TRBV19 and TRBJ2-2, with a possible D match to TRBD2 (5 bases). Trimming stripped 2 bases from V and 5 bases from J, with 9 bases between. CDR3 length: 14 residues. CDR1 and CDR2 (germline): LNHDA, SQIVND (reference sequence). CDR3 nucleotides: TGTGCCAGTAGTATATCGGGGTGGACCGGGGAGCTGTTTTTT. As protein: CASSISGWTGELFF.

With regard to this clone: The sample carries other DNA sequences with the same CDR3. The chain uses TRBV12-3 or TRBV12-4 and TRBJ1-2; the match to TRBD1 covers 10 bases. CDR3 length equals 12 residues. The trim removed 6 bases at V and 8 bases at J, leaving 3 bases unmatched. Here the CDR3 DNA reads TGTGCCAGCAGGACAGGGGGCCGAGGCTACACCTTC. This sequence encodes CASRTGGRGYTF.

The genes are TRBV11-3 and TRBJ2-1, with 9 bases matching TRBD1. This CDR3 is built from 14 residues. The junction had 6 bases not matched to a gene; V was cut back by 5 bases and J by 7 bases. The germline V gene encodes CDR1 SGHNT and CDR2 YENEEA. As DNA, the CDR3 is TGTGCCAGCAGCATCGCGACAGGGGGGAATGAGCAGTTCTTC. Protein sequence: CASSIATGGNEQFF. Full variable domain (remainder filled in from reference TRBV11-3 and TRBJ2-1): EAGVVQSPRYKIIEKKQPVAFWCNPISGHNTLYWYLQNLGQGPELLIRYENEEAVDDSQLPKDRFSAERLKGVDSTLKIQPAELGDSAVYLCASSIATGGNEQFFGPGTRLTVL.

The V and J genes are TRBV7-3 and TRBJ2-1, with D tentatively TRBD2 (6 bases). This CDR3 region has 15 residues. V was trimmed by 1 base and J by 7 bases, leaving 14 bases between them. The germline V gene has CDR1 SGHTA and CDR2 FQGTGA. DNA of the CDR3: TGTGCCAGCAGCTTAAGCGGGGTCGGTGGGAATGAGCAGTTCTTC. This encodes CASSLSGVGGNEQFF.

The V call is TRBV7-3, the J call TRBJ1-6; the match to TRBD1 covers 7 bases. Germline-derived CDR1 and CDR2 are SGHTA and FQGTGA. V shed 1 base, J shed 6 bases, and the junction held 12 bases outside the gene matches. The CDR3 runs 18 residues. Here the CDR3 reads CASSLSGGAGQLNSPLHF. The CDR3 DNA reads TGTGCCAGCAGCTTAAGTGGCGGGGCGGGACAGCTTAATTCACCCCTCCACTTT.

This chain uses TRBV12-5 with TRBJ2-3, with TRBD1 matching 7 bases. The J segment lost 2 bases and the V segment lost 7 bases, leaving 6 bases of the junction unmatched. Germline V lookup: CDR1 LGHNT, CDR2 FRNRAP. This CDR3 comprises 14 residues. The CDR3 DNA sequence: TGTGCTAGTGACCTAGGGACAGTCACAGATACGCAGTATTTT. Its protein is CASDLGTVTDTQYF.